A selection of T cell receptor beta chains follows, all from one sample in a study of blood T cell repertoires in COVID-19. Clones were sequenced by immunoSEQ multiplex PCR, and TCRdb holds only the in-frame ones, with some missing. Of around 370,000 clones in the sample, around 91% were seen once. Material for sequencing was peripheral blood. The receptors were gathered from a young woman who had recovered from COVID-19. Each CDR3 is given with its conserved first and last residue. D genes are given only for firm matches. Some rows have no size entry. The others give once, few or many, or a class for an expanded clone.

D: TRBD1; size: -; J: TRBJ2-3; V: TRBV18; CDR3: CASSLRYGTTGISTDTQYF; DNA: TGTGCCAGCTCACTTAGGTACGGGACGACAGGGATTAGCACAGATACGCAGTATTTT
D: TRBD1; size: -; J: TRBJ2-3; V: TRBV28; CDR3: CASSPRTGGRNTQYF; DNA: TGTGCCAGCAGTCCCCGGACAGGGGGCCGGAATACGCAGTATTTT
D: TRBD2; size: -; J: TRBJ2-1; V: TRBV10-3; CDR3: CAISEIAGQNEQFF; DNA: TGTGCCATCAGTGAAATAGCGGGCCAGAATGAGCAGTTCTTC
D: TRBD1; size: -; J: TRBJ1-3; V: TRBV3-1/TRBV3-2; CDR3: CASSHPGTDGNTIYF; DNA: TGTGCCAGCAGCCACCCCGGGACAGATGGAAACACCATATATTTT
D: TRBD1; size: -; J: TRBJ1-5; V: TRBV7-2; CDR3: CASRTNHAGGQPQHF; DNA: TGTGCCAGCAGGACGAACCACGCAGGGGGTCAGCCCCAGCATTTT
D: -; size: -; J: TRBJ2-4; V: TRBV6-5; CDR3: CASSTGSKNIQYF; DNA: TGTGCCAGCAGTACAGGGTCCAAAAACATTCAGTACTTC
D: TRBD1; size: -; J: TRBJ1-2; V: TRBV5-4; CDR3: CASSWDRGNYGYTF; DNA: TGTGCCAGCAGCTGGGACAGGGGTAACTATGGCTACACCTTC
D: -; size: -; J: TRBJ2-2; V: TRBV5-5; CDR3: CASSLGQPNTGELFF; DNA: TGTGCCAGCAGCCTGGGACAACCGAACACCGGGGAGCTGTTTTTT
D: TRBD1; size: -; J: TRBJ1-6; V: TRBV28; CDR3: CASSSTGVGSPLHF; DNA: TGTGCCAGCAGCTCGACAGGGGTCGGGTCACCCCTCCACTTT
D: TRBD1; size: -; J: TRBJ1-2; V: TRBV4-3; CDR3: CASSHTTGGRYGYTF; DNA: TGCGCCAGCAGCCACACGACAGGGGGAAGATATGGCTACACCTTC
D: TRBD1; size: few; J: TRBJ2-1; V: TRBV25-1; CDR3: CASSGSTGVGYNEQFF; DNA: TGTGCCAGCAGTGGTTCGACAGGGGTGGGGTACAATGAGCAGTTCTTC
D: -; size: -; J: TRBJ2-1; V: TRBV6-2/TRBV6-3; CDR3: CASSFRASSYNEQFF; DNA: TGTGCCAGCAGTTTTAGAGCGAGCTCCTACAATGAGCAGTTCTTC
D: -; size: -; J: TRBJ1-4; V: TRBV2; CDR3: CASRENEKLFF; DNA: TGTGCCAGCAGAGAGAATGAAAAACTGTTTTTT
D: -; size: -; J: TRBJ1-1; V: TRBV30; CDR3: CAWDYMNTEAFF; DNA: TGTGCCTGGGATTATATGAACACTGAAGCTTTCTTT
D: TRBD2; size: -; J: TRBJ2-2; V: TRBV7-2; CDR3: CASSLAGLAANTGELFF; DNA: TGTGCCAGCAGCTTAGCGGGGCTAGCGGCGAACACCGGGGAGCTGTTTTTT
D: TRBD1; size: -; J: TRBJ1-2; V: TRBV2; CDR3: CASRGDRVNYGYTF; DNA: TGTGCCAGCAGAGGGGACAGGGTTAACTATGGCTACACCTTC
D: -; size: -; J: TRBJ1-5; V: TRBV5-1; CDR3: CASSLGQGQNQPQHF; DNA: TGCGCCAGCAGCTTGGGTCAGGGTCAGAATCAGCCCCAGCATTTT
D: -; size: -; J: TRBJ1-1; V: TRBV24-1; CDR3: CATSGGVEGEAFF; DNA: TGTGCCACCAGTGGGGGAGTGGAAGGGGAAGCTTTCTTT
D: -; size: -; J: TRBJ2-3; V: TRBV18; CDR3: CASSDNRIATQYF; DNA: TGTGCCAGCTCAGACAACAGGATTGCTACGCAGTATTTT
D: -; size: -; J: TRBJ2-2; V: TRBV2; CDR3: CASSVGPGSGELFF; DNA: TGTGCCAGCAGTGTCGGCCCGGGGTCCGGGGAGCTGTTTTTT
D: TRBD1; size: -; J: TRBJ1-5; V: TRBV18; CDR3: CASSPGGQGFGSNQPQHF; DNA: TGTGCCAGCTCACCAGGGGGACAGGGGTTTGGTAGCAATCAGCCCCAGCATTTT
D: TRBD1; size: few; J: TRBJ1-1; V: TRBV7-2; CDR3: CASSPGGQSTEAFF; DNA: TGTGCCAGCAGCCCAGGGGGACAAAGCACTGAAGCTTTCTTT
D: TRBD1; size: -; J: TRBJ2-1; V: TRBV27; CDR3: CATQEYSVRQGAYEQFF; DNA: TGTGCCACCCAGGAGTATTCAGTGCGGCAGGGGGCTTATGAGCAGTTCTTC
D: -; size: -; J: TRBJ1-3; V: TRBV7-2; CDR3: CASSLESLSGNTIYF; DNA: TGTGCCAGCAGCTTAGAAAGCCTCTCTGGAAACACCATATATTTT
D: TRBD1; size: -; J: TRBJ1-1; V: TRBV24-1; CDR3: CATARGSSTEAFF; DNA: TGTGCCACAGCCAGGGGGTCGAGCACTGAAGCTTTCTTT
D: -; size: -; J: TRBJ2-1; V: TRBV11-3; CDR3: CASSGELNEQFF; DNA: TGTGCCAGCAGCGGAGAGCTCAATGAGCAGTTCTTC
D: -; size: -; J: TRBJ1-1; V: TRBV6-6; CDR3: CASRDRGATEAFF; DNA: TGTGCCAGCAGGGACCGGGGGGCCACTGAAGCTTTCTTT
D: TRBD1; size: -; J: TRBJ1-1; V: TRBV6-5; CDR3: CASSGQGGAFF; DNA: TGTGCCAGCAGCGGACAGGGGGGGGCTTTCTTT
D: TRBD2; size: -; J: TRBJ2-1; V: TRBV7-9; CDR3: CASSLLAGAYNEQFF; DNA: TGTGCCAGCAGCTTACTAGCGGGAGCCTACAATGAGCAGTTCTTC
D: TRBD1; size: once; J: TRBJ1-3; V: TRBV24-1; CDR3: CATSESAPGQGNTIYF; DNA: TGTGCCACCAGTGAGTCAGCTCCGGGACAGGGAAACACCATATATTTT
D: -; size: -; J: TRBJ2-2; V: TRBV29-1; CDR3: CSVGPSTGLAGELFF; DNA: TGCAGCGTTGGTCCCTCTACAGGGTTGGCCGGGGAGCTGTTTTTT
D: TRBD2; size: -; J: TRBJ2-1; V: TRBV5-1; CDR3: CASSWGTSIWNEQFF; DNA: TGCGCCAGCAGCTGGGGGACTAGTATCTGGAATGAGCAGTTCTTC
D: TRBD1; size: -; J: TRBJ2-1; V: TRBV2; CDR3: CASRLRTGNNEQFF; DNA: TGTGCCAGCAGATTGAGGACAGGTAACAATGAGCAGTTCTTC
D: -; size: -; J: TRBJ1-5; V: TRBV18; CDR3: CASSPSQGSNQPQHF; DNA: TGTGCCAGCTCACCATCGCAGGGGAGCAATCAGCCCCAGCATTTT
D: TRBD2; size: -; J: TRBJ2-1; V: TRBV6-2/TRBV6-3; CDR3: CASSWTSGSEQFF; DNA: TGTGCCAGCAGTTGGACTAGCGGGAGTGAGCAGTTCTTC
D: -; size: -; J: TRBJ2-3; V: TRBV5-4; CDR3: CASSLESGSTDTQYF; DNA: TGTGCCAGCAGCTTGGAGAGCGGGAGCACAGATACGCAGTATTTT
D: -; size: -; J: TRBJ1-3; V: TRBV19; CDR3: CASSVLSGNTIYF; DNA: TGTGCCAGTAGCGTCCTCTCTGGAAACACCATATATTTT
D: TRBD1; size: -; J: TRBJ1-4; V: TRBV29-1; CDR3: CSVAFWQGQVNEKLFF; DNA: TGCAGCGTTGCATTCTGGCAGGGACAGGTTAATGAAAAACTGTTTTTT
D: -; size: -; J: TRBJ1-2; V: TRBV19; CDR3: CASSLRGKRGYTF; DNA: TGTGCCAGTAGCCTCAGGGGCAAGAGGGGCTACACCTTC
D: -; size: -; J: TRBJ1-4; V: TRBV6-4; CDR3: CASSDMGLANEKLFF; DNA: TGTGCCAGCAGTGACATGGGGTTAGCGAATGAAAAACTGTTTTTT
D: -; size: -; J: TRBJ2-1; V: TRBV21-1; CDR3: CASSESGAYNEQFF; DNA: TGTGCCAGCAGCGAGTCGGGGGCCTACAATGAGCAGTTCTTC
D: -; size: -; J: TRBJ2-1; V: TRBV11-3; CDR3: CASSLTRGTYNEQFF; DNA: TGTGCCAGCAGCTTAACCCGCGGTACCTACAATGAGCAGTTCTTC
D: TRBD1; size: -; J: TRBJ2-2; V: TRBV2; CDR3: CASSVGQGSAGELFF; DNA: TGTGCCAGCAGTGTGGGACAGGGAAGCGCCGGGGAGCTGTTTTTT
D: TRBD2; size: -; J: TRBJ2-1; V: TRBV5-4; CDR3: CASSLFLAGDYNEQFF; DNA: TGTGCCAGCAGCTTGTTTCTAGCGGGGGACTACAATGAGCAGTTCTTC
D: TRBD1; size: -; J: TRBJ1-1; V: TRBV5-1; CDR3: CASSVNGQGIYTEAFF; DNA: TGCGCCAGCAGCGTAAACGGACAGGGAATTTACACTGAAGCTTTCTTT
D: TRBD2; size: -; J: TRBJ2-3; V: TRBV27; CDR3: CASSWRLATDTQYF; DNA: TGTGCCAGCAGTTGGCGACTAGCCACAGATACGCAGTATTTT
D: TRBD2; size: -; J: TRBJ2-2; V: TRBV5-1; CDR3: CASSFTSGIDGELFF; DNA: TGCGCCAGCAGCTTTACTAGCGGGATCGACGGGGAGCTGTTTTTT
D: -; size: -; J: TRBJ1-4; V: TRBV19; CDR3: CATRQRNNEKLFF; DNA: TGTGCCACCCGACAGAGAAATAATGAAAAACTGTTTTTT
D: -; size: -; J: TRBJ1-2; V: TRBV9; CDR3: CASSVGSAPRGGTF; DNA: TGTGCCAGCAGCGTAGGTTCGGCCCCCCGGGGGGGCACCTTC
D: TRBD1; size: -; J: TRBJ1-5; V: TRBV19; CDR3: CASSIRRDRGPTSNQPQHF; DNA: TGTGCCAGTAGTATAAGGAGGGACAGGGGCCCTACTAGCAATCAGCCCCAGCATTTT
D: TRBD1; size: -; J: TRBJ1-6; V: TRBV7-9; CDR3: CASSRDRGNSPLHF; DNA: TGTGCCAGCAGCAGGGACAGGGGCAATTCACCCCTCCACTTT
D: -; size: -; J: TRBJ1-6; V: TRBV27; CDR3: CASSLSSWSSSYNSPLHF; DNA: TGTGCCAGCAGTTTATCTAGCTGGTCAAGCTCCTATAATTCACCCCTCCACTTT
D: -; size: once; J: TRBJ1-5; V: TRBV7-2; CDR3: CASSLALRSQPQHF; DNA: TGTGCCAGCAGCTTAGCGCTACGGTCGCAGCCCCAGCATTTT
D: -; size: -; J: TRBJ2-3; V: TRBV20-1; CDR3: CSASLGGALGAQYF; DNA: TGCAGTGCTAGTCTCGGGGGAGCGCTGGGTGCGCAGTATTTT
D: -; size: -; J: TRBJ1-2; V: TRBV30; CDR3: CAWTRGGFGYTF; DNA: TGTGCCTGGACCCGAGGAGGGTTTGGCTACACCTTC
D: TRBD2; size: -; J: TRBJ2-3; V: TRBV10-3; CDR3: CAIRTTLSGRTTDTQYF; DNA: TGTGCCATCAGGACAACGCTTAGCGGGAGAACCACAGATACGCAGTATTTT
D: TRBD2; size: -; J: TRBJ2-1; V: TRBV10-3; CDR3: CAISFSGTSGYNEQFF; DNA: TGTGCCATCAGTTTTTCCGGGACTAGCGGTTACAATGAGCAGTTCTTC
D: TRBD2; size: -; J: TRBJ2-1; V: TRBV27; CDR3: CASSPGLAGNEQFF; DNA: TGTGCCAGCAGTCCCGGACTAGCGGGCAATGAGCAGTTCTTC
D: -; size: once; J: TRBJ1-1; V: TRBV13; CDR3: CASSLGLWEPEAFF; DNA: TGTGCCAGCAGCTTAGGCCTCTGGGAGCCTGAAGCTTTCTTT